The T cell receptor beta chain under discussion was sequenced for a study of regulatory T cells in long-lasting Graves disease. CDR1 and CDR2 (germline): MNHEY, SVGAGI. CDR3 length equals 13 residues. V gave up 4 bases and J gave up 6 bases, with 9 bases separating them. This clonotype was detected ten times or more. Its antigen is unidentified. Study-wide results and caveats: Study of thyroid tissue was not done, with only peripheral blood studied. TRBV28 was favored in persistent disease, as were TRBJ1-2 and TRBJ2-5.

HTBI primers from iRepertoire and Arm-PCR of CDR3 regions yielded the TCR beta libraries. TCRdb re-called the multiplex PCR reads with MiXCR, one entry per CDR3 protein. Found here are 300,000 to 400,000 distinct CDR3 sequences, approximately 15% of them singletons; the top ten hold 25% to 30%. Described time point: newly diagnosed GD, antithyroid drugs for less than 3 months. Preparation of the TCR library used RNA extracted from PBMCs. These data also featured in a second study, about T cells in Graves' hyperthyroidism and ophthalmopathy.

The material sequenced was peripheral blood mononuclear cells (PBMCs), taken at new diagnosis, from a patient treated with antithyroid drugs. This chain joins TRBV6-5 and TRBJ1-4; D remains ambiguous. The clonotype originates from a man aged 35 to 55 with Graves disease. The CDR3 spells CASSSPEDEKLFF. CDR3 DNA: TGTGCCAGCAGTTCCCCCGAGGATGAAAAACTGTTTTTT.